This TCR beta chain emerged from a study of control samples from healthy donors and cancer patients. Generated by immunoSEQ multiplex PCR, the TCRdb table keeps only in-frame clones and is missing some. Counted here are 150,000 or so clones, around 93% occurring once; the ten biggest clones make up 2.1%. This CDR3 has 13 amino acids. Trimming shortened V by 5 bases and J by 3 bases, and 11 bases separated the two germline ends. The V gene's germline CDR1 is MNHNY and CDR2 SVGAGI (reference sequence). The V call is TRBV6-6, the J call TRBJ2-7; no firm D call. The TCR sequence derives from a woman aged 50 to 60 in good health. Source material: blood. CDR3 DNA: TGTGCCAGCAGTCCGGCTATATTCTACGAGCAGTACTTC. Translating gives CASSPAIFYEQYF.